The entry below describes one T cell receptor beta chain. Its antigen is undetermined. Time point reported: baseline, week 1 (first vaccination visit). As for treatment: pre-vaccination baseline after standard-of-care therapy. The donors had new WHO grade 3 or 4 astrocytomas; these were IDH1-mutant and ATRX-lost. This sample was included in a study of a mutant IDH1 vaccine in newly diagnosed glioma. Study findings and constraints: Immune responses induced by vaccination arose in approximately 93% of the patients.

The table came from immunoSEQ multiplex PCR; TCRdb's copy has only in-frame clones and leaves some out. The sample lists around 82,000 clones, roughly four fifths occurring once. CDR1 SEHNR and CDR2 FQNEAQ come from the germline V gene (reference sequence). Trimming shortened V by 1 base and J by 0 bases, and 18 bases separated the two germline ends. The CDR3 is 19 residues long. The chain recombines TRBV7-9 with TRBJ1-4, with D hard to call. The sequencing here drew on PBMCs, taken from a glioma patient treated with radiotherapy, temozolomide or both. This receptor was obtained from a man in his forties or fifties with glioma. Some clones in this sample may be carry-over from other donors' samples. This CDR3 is CASSLGSGLPTTTNEKLFF. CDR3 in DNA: TGTGCCAGCAGCTTAGGGTCGGGCCTTCCCACTACAACTAATGAAAAACTGTTTTTT.